Shown below are 22 T cell receptor beta chains from a single sample sequenced in a study of human T cells and chemical hapten exposure. TCRdb used MiXCR to reprocess the RACE reads, holding one entry per CDR3 protein. The repertoire holds more than 65,000 distinct CDR3 sequences, with 7.5% to 9% as singletons. This sample's time point: patch test 1, 2 weeks after DPC sensitization. Treatment meaning: therapeutic diphenylcyclopropenone sensitization with weekly scalp DPC. The sample consisted of whole blood, taken in connection with sensitization to the hapten diphenylcyclopropenone (DPC). Receptors were obtained from a woman younger than 45 with alopecia areata. Some clones in this sample may be carry-over from other donors' samples.

The chain recombines TRBV19 with TRBJ1-5; D gene unclear. This CDR3 is 13 amino acids long. Trimming removed 3 bases from V and 4 bases from J, with 7 bases in between. CDR1 is LNHDA, CDR2 SQIVND, per germline (reference sequence). The CDR3 loop is CASSIWDNQPQHF. The CDR3 coding sequence is TGTGCCAGTAGTATCTGGGATAATCAGCCCCAGCATTTT.

The rearrangement uses TRBV2 and TRBJ1-1; D not certain. CDR1 is SNHLY, CDR2 FYNNEI, per germline. The V end was cut by 5 bases, the J end by 3 bases, with 10 bases between. There are 13 residues in the CDR3. The CDR3 DNA sequence: TGTGCCAGCAGTCCAAGGCTGGACACTGAAGCTTTCTTT. Its protein is CASSPRLDTEAFF.

This clonotype was observed many times. The CDR3 loop reads CASSFRQVNSYNSPLHF. CDR3 DNA: TGTGCCAGCAGTTTTCGACAGGTCAACTCCTATAATTCACCCCTCCACTTT. V and J are TRBV12-3 or TRBV12-4 and TRBJ1-6; perhaps TRBD1 as D (6 bases). V was trimmed by 3 bases and J by 0 bases, leaving 12 bases between them. This CDR3 comprises 17 residues.

In its sample, this clonotype was seen a few times. V and J are TRBV7-3 and TRBJ1-2; 8 nucleotides align to TRBD1. This CDR3 contains 13 residues. Looked up from germline, CDR1 is SGHTA and CDR2 is FQGTGA. With V trimmed by 5 bases and J by 3 bases, 2 bases remained unmatched. The CDR3 DNA follows: TGTGCCAGCAGCCAGGACAGGGACTATGGCTACACCTTC. It translates to CASSQDRDYGYTF. The full variable domain, completed using reference TRBV7-3 and TRBJ1-2, is GAGVSQTPSNKVTEKGKYVELRCDPISGHTALYWYRQSLGQGPEFLIYFQGTGAADDSGLPNDRFFAVRPEGSVSTLKIQRTERGDSAVYLCASSQDRDYGYTFGSGTRLTVV.

The CDR3 DNA follows: TGTGCCAGCAGCCCAGCGGGACGGGGTCGGAACACTGAAGCTTTCTTT. Protein: CASSPAGRGRNTEAFF. The rearrangement uses TRBV7-9 and TRBJ1-1, with D possibly being TRBD1 (5 bases). CDR1 SEHNR and CDR2 FQNEAQ come from the germline V gene (reference sequence). CDR3 length: 16 residues. Trimming took 5 bases from V and 1 from J, leaving 17 bases between them.

This clonotype was detected ten times or more. This chain connects TRBV12-5 to TRBJ1-5; no definite D call. V shed 2 bases and J shed 11 bases, with 16 bases lying between them. The CDR3 is 14 amino acids. Looked up from germline, CDR1 is LGHNT and CDR2 is FRNRAP. As DNA, the CDR3 is TGTGCTAGTGGTTTGCCCGGTGCCCCGGGAGCCCAGCATTTT. Translating it yields CASGLPGAPGAQHF.

This clonotype appeared many times. J is TRBJ2-1 and V is TRBV29-1, with 9 bases identical to TRBD1. The germline V gene encodes CDR1 SQVTM and CDR2 ANQGSEA. Trimming took 7 bases from V and 8 from J; bases not matched to a gene: 12. This CDR3 is built from 14 residues. This CDR3 reads CSGTGTGPPHEQFF. CDR3 sequence (DNA): TGCAGCGGAACCGGGACAGGGCCCCCCCATGAGCAGTTCTTC.

This clonotype was observed many times. J is TRBJ1-2 and V is TRBV2, with D tentatively TRBD1 (6 bases). Germline V lookup: CDR1 SNHLY, CDR2 FYNNEI. The CDR3 consists of 16 residues. Trimming removed 2 bases from V and 5 bases from J, with 18 bases in between. The CDR3 loop is CASSEWRGERGYGYTF. CDR3 in DNA: TGTGCCAGCAGTGAATGGAGGGGAGAGAGGGGGTATGGCTACACCTTC.

This clonotype was found a few times. This chain links TRBV27 with TRBJ1-5; the D is unclear. Germline-derived CDR1 and CDR2 are MNHEY and SMNVEV (reference sequence). V was pared by 4 bases and J by 5 bases, with 9 bases between. This CDR3 spans 13 amino acids. Here the CDR3 reads CASSYGPYQPQHF. CDR3 coding DNA: TGTGCCAGCAGTTACGGCCCCTATCAGCCCCAGCATTTT.

This clonotype was recorded many times. The V gene is TRBV18, the J gene TRBJ1-4; D is unresolved. V was trimmed by 0 bases and J by 8 bases, leaving 13 bases between them. The CDR3 totals 15 residues. The germline CDR1 and CDR2 sequences are KGHSH and LQKENI. The CDR3 sequence is CASSPPTAAGEKLFF. In DNA form, the CDR3 reads TGTGCCAGCTCACCACCAACGGCCGCGGGAGAAAAACTGTTTTTT. Full variable domain (remainder filled in from reference TRBV18 and TRBJ1-4): NAGVMQNPRHLVRRRGQEARLRCSPMKGHSHVYWYRQLPEEGLKFMVYLQKENIIDESGMPKERFSAEFPKEGPSILRIQQVVRGDSAAYFCASSPPTAAGEKLFFGSGTQLSVL.

The chain recombines TRBV7-2 with TRBJ2-5; no definite D call. Germline V gene data show CDR1 as SGHTA and CDR2 as FQGNSA. The CDR3 is made up of 13 amino acids. V gave up 1 base and J gave up 5 bases, with 8 bases separating them. CDR3 in amino acids: CASSLVVRETQYF. The CDR3 DNA is TGTGCCAGCAGCTTAGTTGTCCGCGAGACCCAGTACTTC. Full variable domain (remainder filled in from reference TRBV7-2 and TRBJ2-5): GAGVSQSPSNKVTEKGKDVELRCDPISGHTALYWYRQSLGQGLEFLIYFQGNSAPDKSGLPSDRFSAERTGGSVSTLTIQRTQQEDSAVYLCASSLVVRETQYFGPGTRLLVL.

This clonotype was recorded at least ten times. The J gene is TRBJ1-5, the V gene TRBV18; perhaps TRBD1 as D (6 bases). The CDR3 totals 15 residues. CDR1 is KGHSH, CDR2 LQKENI, per germline. V was clipped by 5 bases and J by 7 bases, with 18 bases between them. Here the CDR3 DNA reads TGTGCCAGCTCAGGCTCCGAGGGGGAATTCCAGCCCCAGCATTTT. Amino acid sequence: CASSGSEGEFQPQHF.

This clonotype was counted many times. This chain joins TRBV7-2 and TRBJ1-2; tentative D call: TRBD1 (5 bases). Trimming removed 2 bases at V and 4 bases at J, with 14 bases between. The CDR3 is made up of 15 amino acids. Germline V CDR1 and CDR2: SGHTA, FQGNSA. The CDR3 reads CASSLSGGSRYGYTF. In nucleotides, the CDR3 is TGTGCCAGCAGCTTATCCGGGGGTTCTCGCTATGGCTACACCTTC.

This clonotype was picked up many times. The chain joins TRBV12-3 or TRBV12-4 to TRBJ2-3, with no clear D. V dropped 1 base and J dropped 5 bases, with 7 bases sitting between them. The CDR3 has 13 residues. The CDR3 region is CASSLGPGDTQYF. CDR3 DNA: TGTGCCAGCAGTTTAGGTCCGGGAGATACGCAGTATTTT.

This clonotype was recorded many times. This chain joins TRBV14 and TRBJ1-5; D not certain. Per the germline V gene, CDR1 is SGHDN and CDR2 is FVKESK. Trimming pared 3 bases from V and 4 bases from J, leaving 7 bases between. This CDR3 spans 13 amino acids. CDR3 DNA sequence: TGTGCCAGCAGCCAGTCATTGAATCAGCCCCAGCATTTT. It is translated as CASSQSLNQPQHF.

This clonotype came up a few times. This sequence joins TRBV2 and TRBJ1-4; D remains unclear. Trimming took 6 bases from V and 7 from J, leaving 15 bases between them. Germline V gene data show CDR1 as SNHLY and CDR2 as FYNNEI. This CDR3 is built from 14 residues. The CDR3 region is CASSREGVGEKLFF. CDR3 in DNA: TGTGCCAGCAGCAGAGAGGGCGTAGGTGAAAAACTGTTTTTT.

The gene calls are TRBV30 and TRBJ2-7, with TRBD2 as a possible D gene (5 bases). Germline CDR1 is GTSNPN and CDR2 is SVGIG (reference sequence). The CDR3 sequence is 11 residues long. CDR3 sequence: CGARGSYEQYF. As DNA, the CDR3 is TGTGGGGCCCGTGGGAGCTACGAGCAGTACTTC.

This clonotype appeared a few times. The chain employs TRBV30 and TRBJ2-7; TRBD1 aligns across 8 bases. Germline loops: CDR1 GTSNPN, CDR2 SVGIG (reference sequence). The V gene end was trimmed by 1 base and the J gene end by 2 bases; junction bases not matched to a gene: 4. CDR3 length equals 14 residues. Written as DNA, the CDR3 is TGTGCCTGGAGTGGGACAGGGCCCCCCTACGAGCAGTACTTC. Protein sequence: CAWSGTGPPYEQYF.

This clonotype has just a few counts. The gene calls are TRBV6-6 and TRBJ1-1, with D maybe TRBD1 (6 bases). Between the trimmed V and J ends, which lost 4 bases and 7 bases, there was a span of 22 bases. Germline V gene sequence: CDR1 MNHNY, CDR2 SVGAGI (reference sequence). This CDR3 is built from 16 residues. CDR3 amino acids: CASSLSGGHGPSEAFF. CDR3 coding DNA: TGTGCCAGCAGTTTAAGTGGGGGACACGGACCGAGTGAAGCTTTCTTT.

On this clonotype: A much larger clone sits a single nucleotide away, making a read error possible. The chain couples TRBV9 to TRBJ1-2, with TRBD1 identical over 9 bases. CDR1 and CDR2 from the germline V gene are SGDLS and YYNGEE. This CDR3 spans 15 amino acids. In DNA, the CDR3 is TGTGTCAGCAGCCCGACGGACAGGGGACGCTATGGCTACACCTTC. It yields the protein CVSSPTDRGRYGYTF.

This clonotype showed up many times. This rearrangement joins TRBV7-9 to TRBJ2-3, with 7 bases lining up with TRBD2. Per the germline V gene, CDR1 is SEHNR and CDR2 is FQNEAQ (reference sequence). V shed 6 bases, J shed 2 bases, and the junction held 8 bases outside the gene matches. This CDR3 region has 15 residues. The chain's CDR3 is CASSGAGVLTDTQYF. The CDR3 DNA is TGTGCCAGCAGTGGTGCGGGGGTCCTCACAGATACGCAGTATTTT.

This clonotype showed up many times. The J gene is TRBJ2-5, the V gene TRBV11-2, with 11 bases aligning to TRBD2. The CDR3 loop spans 15 amino acids. The junction had 8 bases not matched to a gene; V was cut back by 5 bases and J by 6 bases. The germline CDR1 and CDR2 sequences are SGHAT and FQNNGV. The CDR3: CASSPQLAGVKTQYF. The CDR3, as DNA: TGTGCCAGCAGCCCGCAACTAGCGGGGGTGAAGACCCAGTACTTC.